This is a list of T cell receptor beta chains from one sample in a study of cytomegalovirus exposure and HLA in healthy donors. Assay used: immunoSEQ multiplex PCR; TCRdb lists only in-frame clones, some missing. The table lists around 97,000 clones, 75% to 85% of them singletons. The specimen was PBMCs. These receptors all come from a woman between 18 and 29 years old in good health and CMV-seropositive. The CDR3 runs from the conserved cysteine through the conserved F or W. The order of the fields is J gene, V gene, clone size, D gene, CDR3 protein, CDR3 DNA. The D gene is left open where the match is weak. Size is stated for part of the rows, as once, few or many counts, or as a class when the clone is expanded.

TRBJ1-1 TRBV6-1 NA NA CASSARVGTEAFF TGTGCCAGCAGTGCCAGGGTAGGGACTGAAGCTTTCTTT
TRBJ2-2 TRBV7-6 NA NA CASSLALADNTGELFF TGTGCCAGCAGCTTAGCCCTAGCAGACAACACCGGGGAGCTGTTTTTT
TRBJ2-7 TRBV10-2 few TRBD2 CASSTSGSYEQYF TGCGCCAGCTCAACTAGCGGATCCTACGAGCAGTACTTC
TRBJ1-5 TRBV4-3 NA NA CASSQDRAGLSNQPQHF TGCGCCAGCAGCCAAGACAGGGCAGGGTTAAGCAATCAGCCCCAGCATTTT
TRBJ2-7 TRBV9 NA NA CASSPLGAGVYEQYF TGTGCCAGCAGCCCTTTGGGGGCGGGAGTCTACGAGCAGTACTTC
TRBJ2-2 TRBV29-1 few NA CSGGENTGELFF TGCAGCGGGGGGGAGAACACCGGGGAGCTGTTTTTT
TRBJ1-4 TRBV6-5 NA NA CASRLKAAGGEKLFF TGTGCCAGCAGACTTAAGGCCGCCGGGGGTGAAAAACTGTTTTTT
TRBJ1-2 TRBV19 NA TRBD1 CASSTLTGDYGYTF TGTGCCAGTAGTACCCTAACAGGGGACTATGGCTACACCTTC
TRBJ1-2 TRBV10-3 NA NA CAAGGYTF TGTGCCGCCGGTGGCTACACCTTC
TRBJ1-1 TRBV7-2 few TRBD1 CASSTGGTEAFF TGTGCCAGCAGCACAGGGGGCACTGAAGCTTTCTTT
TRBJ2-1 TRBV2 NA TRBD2 CASRTSGEQFF TGTGCCAGCAGGACTAGCGGTGAGCAGTTCTTC
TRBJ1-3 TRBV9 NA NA CASSPQGAQSGNTIYF TGTGCCAGCAGCCCTCAAGGGGCTCAGTCTGGAAACACCATATATTTT
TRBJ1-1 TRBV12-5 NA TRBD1 CASGVGQGTTEAFF TGTGCTAGTGGTGTGGGACAGGGGACCACTGAAGCTTTCTTT
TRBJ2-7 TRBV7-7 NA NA CASSLAGEHEQYF TGTGCTAGCAGCTTAGCCGGGGAGCACGAGCAGTACTTC
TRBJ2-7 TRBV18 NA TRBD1 CASSPGQGIYEQYF TGTGCCAGCTCACCCGGACAGGGAATCTACGAGCAGTACTTC
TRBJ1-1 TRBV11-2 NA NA CASSQTWLGTEAFF TGTGCCAGCAGCCAAACGTGGCTTGGCACTGAAGCTTTCTTT
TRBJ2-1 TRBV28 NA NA CASSPQGGAINEQFF TGTGCCAGCAGTCCACAAGGGGGGGCTATCAATGAGCAGTTCTTC
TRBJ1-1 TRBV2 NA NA CASSSRAPGALNTEAFF TGTGCCAGCAGCAGCAGGGCCCCGGGAGCCTTGAACACTGAAGCTTTCTTT
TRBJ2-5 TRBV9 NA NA CASSVAPLSREETQYF TGTGCCAGCAGCGTAGCGCCCCTCTCTAGGGAGGAGACCCAGTACTTC
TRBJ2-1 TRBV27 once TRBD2 CASSSLAGALNEQFF TGTGCCAGCAGTTCTTTAGCGGGAGCTCTCAATGAGCAGTTCTTC
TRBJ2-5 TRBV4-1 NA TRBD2 CASSPISGGLQETQYF TGCGCCAGCAGCCCAATTAGCGGGGGCCTCCAAGAGACCCAGTACTTC
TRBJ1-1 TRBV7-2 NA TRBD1 CASSLTGGHTEAFF TGTGCCAGCAGCTTGACAGGGGGCCACACTGAAGCTTTCTTT
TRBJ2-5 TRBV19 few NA CASSIFSLQGPGTQYF TGTGCCAGTAGTATCTTCTCCCTCCAGGGGCCGGGGACCCAGTACTTC
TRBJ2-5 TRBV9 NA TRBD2 CASSVGGWEGGETQYF TGTGCCAGCAGCGTAGGGGGTTGGGAGGGTGGCGAGACCCAGTACTTC
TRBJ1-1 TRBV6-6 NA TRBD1 CASSSPNDRVDTEAFF TGTGCCAGCAGTTCCCCAAACGACAGGGTTGACACTGAAGCTTTCTTT
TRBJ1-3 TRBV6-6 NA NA CASRTGGPSGNTIYF TGTGCCAGCAGAACGGGGGGGCCCTCTGGAAACACCATATATTTT
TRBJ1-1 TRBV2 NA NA CASNDQGLNTEAFF TGTGCCAGCAATGATCAGGGGCTGAACACTGAAGCTTTCTTT
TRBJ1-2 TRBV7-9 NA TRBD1 CASSTGQQTNYGYTF TGTGCCAGCAGCACGGGACAGCAAACTAACTATGGCTACACCTTC
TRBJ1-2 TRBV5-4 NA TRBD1 CASSTDRDGYTF TGTGCCAGCAGCACAGACAGGGACGGCTACACCTTC
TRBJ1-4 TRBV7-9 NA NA CASSRGGNNEKLFF TGTGCCAGCAGCCGGGGGGGCAACAATGAAAAACTGTTTTTT
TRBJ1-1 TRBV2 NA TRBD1 CASSETGQGARVF TGTGCCAGCAGTGAAACCGGACAGGGGGCCCGGGTCTTT
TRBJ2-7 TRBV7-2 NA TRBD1 CASSLMGTAPYEQYF TGTGCCAGCAGCTTGATGGGGACAGCGCCCTACGAGCAGTACTTC
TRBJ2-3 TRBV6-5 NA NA CASRRDRRTDTQYF TGTGCCAGCAGGAGGGATCGACGCACAGATACGCAGTATTTT
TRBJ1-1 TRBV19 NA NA CASCENTEAFF TGTGCCAGTTGCGAGAACACTGAAGCTTTCTTT
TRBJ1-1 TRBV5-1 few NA CASSLAVNTEAFF TGCGCCAGCAGCTTGGCAGTGAACACTGAAGCTTTCTTT
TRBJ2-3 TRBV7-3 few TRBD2 CASSFGTSGRSTDTQYF TGTGCCAGCAGCTTCGGGACTAGCGGGAGAAGCACAGATACGCAGTATTTT
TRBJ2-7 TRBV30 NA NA CAWSGAAEQYF TGTGCCTGGAGTGGAGCGGCCGAGCAGTACTTC
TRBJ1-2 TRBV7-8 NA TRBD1 CASSLGRTGVDVDGYTF TGTGCCAGCAGCTTAGGGAGAACAGGGGTCGATGTGGATGGCTACACCTTC
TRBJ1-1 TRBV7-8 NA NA CASSLFIRAPAEAFF TGTGCCAGCAGCTTGTTTATCAGGGCACCGGCTGAAGCTTTCTTT